Each of the 3 T cell receptor beta chains below was sequenced from the same sample in a study of blood T cell repertoires in COVID-19. Libraries were prepared by immunoSEQ multiplex PCR; TCRdb keeps only in-frame clonotypes and omits some of them. The table has 150,000 to 200,000 clones, around four fifths seen once. The sequenced sample was PBMCs or T cells enriched from blood (not recorded which). All receptors derive from a woman aged 60-70 years who had recovered from COVID-19.

This clone showed up just once. The V call is TRBV18, the J call TRBJ1-5, with D maybe TRBD1 (6 bases). The V end lost 2 bases, the J end lost 0 bases, and 8 bases lay between the germline ends. Germline CDR1 reads KGHSH; CDR2 reads LQKENI. The CDR3 has 15 residues. The CDR3 loop is CASSPDRLSNQPQHF. The CDR3 bases are TGTGCCAGCTCACCAGACAGGCTTAGCAATCAGCCCCAGCATTTT.

The genes are TRBV7-9 and TRBJ1-1; maybe TRBD1 (5 bases). From germline, CDR1 is SEHNR and CDR2 FQNEAQ (reference sequence). Trimming removed 5 bases at V and 4 bases at J, with 20 bases between. This CDR3 is 16 amino acids long. CDR3 loop: CASSPRGGMGVTEAFF. The CDR3 DNA follows: TGTGCCAGCAGCCCCCGGGGGGGGATGGGGGTCACTGAAGCTTTCTTT.

The chain is built from TRBV5-1 and TRBJ2-2; D uncertain. Germline values: CDR1 SGHRS, CDR2 YFSETQ. The CDR3 spans 14 residues. The V gene lost 4 bases and the J gene lost 5 bases, with 12 bases spanning the gap. CDR3 sequence (DNA): TGCGCCAGCAGCCCCTCGACGAGGACCGGGGAGCTGTTTTTT. Protein sequence: CASSPSTRTGELFF.